The clone carrying this TCR beta chain was seen a handful of times. Antigen specificity is unknown. MiXCR was run by TCRdb on the reads, yielding one entry per CDR3 protein. The table includes 180,000 or so distinct CDR3 sequences, approximately 18% detected once. Germline V gene data show CDR1 as MGHRA and CDR2 as YSYEKL. This CDR3 spans 15 amino acids. Trimming removed 0 bases from V and 3 bases from J, with 12 bases in between. The sample belongs to a study of T cell repertoires in cytomegalovirus infection. Study overall: Evidence of both CMV infection and a matching HLA type came from public TCR beta signatures.

The study, taken as a whole, reports: Clonotype analysis showed dominance of the ex vivo response by HLA-C-restricted CMV-specific TCR beta clonotypes. Identification of carriers of CMV plus the relevant HLA was performed using cumulative public TCR beta family frequency.

The receptor was isolated from a human donor in good health (CMV status not recorded). Some clones in this sample may be carry-over from other donors' samples. The sequenced sample was CD8+ T cells from PBMCs. V is TRBV4-1 and J is TRBJ2-7; TRBD1 might be the D (6 bases). The CDR3 DNA reads as TGCGCCAGCAGCCAAGACTGGGACACGTTCTACGAGCAGTACTTC. Amino acids: CASSQDWDTFYEQYF.